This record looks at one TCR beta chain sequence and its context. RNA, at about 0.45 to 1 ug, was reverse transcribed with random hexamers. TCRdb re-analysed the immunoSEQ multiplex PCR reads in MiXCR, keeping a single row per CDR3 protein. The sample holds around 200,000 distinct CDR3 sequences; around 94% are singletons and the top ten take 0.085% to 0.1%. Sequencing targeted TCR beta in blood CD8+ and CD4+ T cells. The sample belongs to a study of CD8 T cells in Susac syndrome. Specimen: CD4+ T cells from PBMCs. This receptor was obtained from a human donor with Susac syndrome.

CDR3: CSARRSGQRETQYF. For the CDR3, the DNA is TGCAGTGCTAGAAGGTCCGGTCAGAGAGAGACCCAGTACTTC. V is TRBV20-1 and J is TRBJ2-5; D unclear. The V gene's germline CDR1 is DFQATT and CDR2 SNEGSKA (reference sequence). V lost 2 bases, J lost 4 bases, and 14 bases lay in between. CDR3 length equals 14 residues.